Presented here are 8 T cell receptor beta chains from one specimen sequenced in a study of synovial regulatory T cells in juvenile arthritis. Assay used: immunoSEQ multiplex PCR; TCRdb lists only in-frame clones, some missing. Seen in this sample are more than 9,500 clones; the ten most common clones hold nearly 0.95%. The sequenced sample consisted of Treg cells from blood. Subset indicated: remaining (HLA-DR-negative) circulating blood Treg cells. Receptors were obtained from a donor younger than 35 with juvenile idiopathic arthritis.

This chain connects TRBV29-1 to TRBJ2-1; TCRdb selects TRBD2, and the lack of DNA leaves this call unchecked. The CDR3 is 12 amino acids. DNA is not on record. CDR1 is SQVTM, CDR2 ANQGSEA, per germline. The CDR3 sequence is CSVETGISRQFF.

The rearrangement uses TRBV4-1 and TRBJ2-4; TCRdb indicates TRBD2, and absent DNA this call remains unverified. The CDR3 is 16 residues long. Nucleotide data are not available. Germline CDR1 MGHRA, CDR2 YSYEKL. CDR3 amino acids: CASSQGPLVGINIQYF.

The rearrangement links TRBV6-6 to TRBJ1-2. The CDR3 spans 15 residues. DNA for this receptor is not on file. CDR1 and CDR2 from the germline V gene are MNHNY and SVGAGI (reference sequence). Here the CDR3 reads CASSPWGGANYGYTF.

J is TRBJ1-4 and V is TRBV5-1. Germline V gene data show CDR1 as SGHRS and CDR2 as YFSETQ. CDR3 length equals 13 residues. No nucleotide data were recorded. CDR3: CASSLWGADRWFF.

The chain employs TRBV7-8 and TRBJ2-2; checking the TCRdb D call of TRBD1 is not possible without DNA. Germline-derived CDR1 and CDR2 are SGHVS and FQNEAQ. This CDR3 has 15 residues. There is no recorded DNA. This CDR3 is CASSLTGRNTGELFF.

The gene calls are TRBV4-3 and TRBJ2-7. Germline loops: CDR1 LGHNA, CDR2 YSLEER. The CDR3 loop spans 14 amino acids. No DNA was logged. This CDR3 is CASSLFLGLHEQYF.

This chain links TRBV7-6 with TRBJ1-1. The CDR3 is 13 residues long. The DNA sequence is not available. Germline CDR1 reads SGHVS; CDR2 reads FNYEAQ. This CDR3 is CASSPAGDMEAFF.

The gene calls are TRBV5-1 and TRBJ2-1; the D call of TRBD2 rests on TCRdb alone, since no DNA is present to check it. Germline assignment: CDR1 SGHRS and CDR2 YFSETQ. This CDR3 has 15 amino acids. The DNA is not on file. The CDR3 region is CASSLEAGVIDEQFF.